This paragraph covers one T cell receptor beta chain sequence. Its cognate antigen has yet to be identified. No per-base quality is available; no much larger clone lies one base away. For sequencing of the TCRbeta CDR3 region, genomic DNA was extracted from the sorted cells. TCRbeta CDR3 regions were sequenced using the immunoSEQ Assay. TCRdb holds this immuneACCESS table with in-frame rearrangements only. Some clones are missing; in checked studies, unresolved V genes explain under half, and the rest has no known cause. This sample has around 59,000 clones in its table, and approximately 86% of those were observed once. Jointly, the top ten make up 1.1% of the sample. Trimming leaves V shorter by 4 bases and J shorter by 5 bases, with the junction holding 11 bases beyond the gene matches. The cysteine opens and the phenylalanine closes a CDR3 of 16 amino acids. The DNA shown is the 48-base CDR3, in frame from base 1. Based on the germline V gene, the CDR1 and CDR2 sequences are SGDLS and YYNGEE.

These data originate in a study of OX40 agonist ivuxolimab in advanced cancers. Background for the entire study: The costimulatory receptor OX40 (CD134) was targeted by ivuxolimab, a fully human IgG2 agonistic monoclonal antibody. Intravenous ivuxolimab was administered to patients every 2 weeks at six dose levels: 0.01, 0.1, 0.3, 1.5, 3 and 10 mg/kg. Of the roughly 51 dose-escalation patients, hepatocellular carcinoma was present in 19, melanoma in about 15, renal cell carcinoma in 9 and head and neck cancer in 9. In the dose-escalation cohort, 82.7% of patients were male, and the mean age was around 60 years, with a range of roughly 20 to 79. Patients were allowed to have had prior anti-PD-1, anti-PD-L1 or anti-CTLA-4 therapy, and approximately 40% of the dose-escalation patients had been treated with checkpoint inhibitors. Three dose-escalation patients achieved partial responses, one with hepatocellular carcinoma and two with cutaneous melanoma. The point of sequencing TCRbeta in the periphery was to test whether ivuxolimab changed TCR sequence diversity and drove clonal T-cell expansion. The paper describes the monotherapy dose-escalation part (N ≈ 49 patients) of the phase I trial of ivuxolimab. The paper's findings and limits, for the study overall: At doses of 0.1 to 3.0 mg/kg, clonal expansion of both CD4+ and CD8+ blood T cells was observed from baseline to week 6. On average, CD8+ T cells showed more expanded clones than CD4+ T cells after ivuxolimab. Partial responders in the 0.1-3.0 mg/kg groups had among the lowest normalized peripheral clonal expansion, especially among CD8+ T cells. Low levels of normalized T-cell clonal expansion were also seen in some patients who did not respond. The antigen specificity of the clonally expanded peripheral T cells was not determined.

Patients with a history of autoimmune disease or receiving systemic immunosuppression were excluded from the trial. Peripheral blood for TCR sequencing was collected from all dose cohorts at baseline, on cycle 4 day 1, and on cycle 7 day 1. Samples were obtained from an open-label, multicenter, first-in-human phase I dose-escalation trial of ivuxolimab. The trial enrolled adults with locally advanced or metastatic head and neck squamous cell, hepatocellular, melanoma or renal cell carcinoma. Before TCR sequencing, CD4+ and CD8+ T cells were separately sorted from peripheral blood. The source of this sequence is an adult with an advanced solid tumor such as melanoma, head and neck, liver or kidney cancer. The material sequenced was CD4+ or CD8+ T cells sorted from blood, taken in a trial of the OX40 agonist ivuxolimab. The sequence joins TRBV9 to TRBJ2-5; the central 10 bases match TRBD2. The CDR3 reads as follows: CASSPGTSEGWETQYF. In nucleotides, the sequence is TGTGCCAGCAGCCCAGGGACTAGCGAAGGGTGGGAGACCCAGTACTTC.